Below are 2 T cell receptor beta chains sequenced from a single sample in a study of T cell changes during pregnancy in multiple sclerosis. Only in-frame clones appear in the TCRdb table, and some are missing; sequencing was by immunoSEQ multiplex PCR. This sample has about 80,000 clones, with about 92% found just once. The material sequenced was peripheral blood, taken before pregnancy. Source of these receptors: a female donor with multiple sclerosis, enrolled in a pregnancy study.

The genes are TRBV25-1 and TRBJ2-3, with a weak D call TRBD2 (5 bases). The CDR3 consists of 11 residues. Trimming removed 7 bases from V and 5 bases from J, with 7 bases in between. Per the germline V gene, CDR1 is MGHDK and CDR2 is SYGVNS. Written as DNA, the CDR3 is TGTGCCAGCACGGGGATAGATACGCAGTATTTT. Amino acid sequence: CASTGIDTQYF.

The chain recombines TRBV5-1 with TRBJ2-2; 7 bases are a match to TRBD1. The CDR3 totals 15 residues. V trimming: 4 bases; J trimming: 5 bases; junction bases outside the gene matches: 8. Germline CDR1 and CDR2: SGHRS and YFSETQ. CDR3 sequence: CASSPTGKSTGELFF. The CDR3 region has the DNA TGCGCCAGCAGCCCGACAGGGAAGAGTACCGGGGAGCTGTTTTTT.